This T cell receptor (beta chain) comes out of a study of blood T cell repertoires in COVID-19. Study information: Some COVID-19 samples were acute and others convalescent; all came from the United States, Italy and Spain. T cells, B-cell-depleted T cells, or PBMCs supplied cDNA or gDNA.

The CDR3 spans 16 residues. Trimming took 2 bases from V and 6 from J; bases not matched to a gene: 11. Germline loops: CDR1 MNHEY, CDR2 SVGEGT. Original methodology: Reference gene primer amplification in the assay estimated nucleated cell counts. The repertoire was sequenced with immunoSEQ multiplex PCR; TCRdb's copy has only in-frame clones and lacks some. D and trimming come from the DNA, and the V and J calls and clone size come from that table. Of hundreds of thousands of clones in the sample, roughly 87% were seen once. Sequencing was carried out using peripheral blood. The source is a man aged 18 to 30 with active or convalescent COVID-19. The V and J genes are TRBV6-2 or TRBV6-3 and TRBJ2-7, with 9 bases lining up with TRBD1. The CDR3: CASSYMRTGDSGEQYF. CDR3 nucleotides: TGTGCCAGCAGTTACATGAGGACAGGGGATTCGGGCGAGCAGTACTTC.